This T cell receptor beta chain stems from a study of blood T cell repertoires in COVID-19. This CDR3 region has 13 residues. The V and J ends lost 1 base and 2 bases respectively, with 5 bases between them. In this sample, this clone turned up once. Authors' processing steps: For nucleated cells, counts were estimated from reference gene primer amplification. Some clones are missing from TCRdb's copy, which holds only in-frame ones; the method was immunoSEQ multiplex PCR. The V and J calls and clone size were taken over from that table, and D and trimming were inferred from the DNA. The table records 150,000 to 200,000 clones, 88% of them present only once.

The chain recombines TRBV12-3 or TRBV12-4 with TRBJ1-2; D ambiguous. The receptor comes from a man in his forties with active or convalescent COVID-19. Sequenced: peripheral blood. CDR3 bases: TGTGCCAGCAGTTTAGGAGAGAACTATGGCTACACCTTC. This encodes CASSLGENYGYTF.